Only a few counts were recorded for the clone carrying this T cell receptor beta chain. Unique molecular identifiers were built into the TCRbeta library. TCRdb used MiXCR to reprocess the PCR reads, holding one entry per CDR3 protein. The sample lists about 500,000 distinct CDR3 sequences, approximately 30% occurring once. This record belongs to a study of T-cell reconstitution after alpha-beta-depleted transplantation in children. The CDR3 has 13 residues. Looked up from germline, CDR1 is DFQATT and CDR2 is SNEGSKA (reference sequence). V lost 5 bases and J 1 base, leaving 9 bases between the germline ends.

The V call is TRBV20-1, the J call TRBJ2-4, with D possibly TRBD2 on 5 matching bases. The receptor comes from a human donor who donated a stem cell graft to a child with aplastic anemia. The material sequenced was PBMCs from the stem cell graft donor, taken from the stem cell graft. The CDR3 loop reads CSADGDAKNIQYF. For the CDR3, the DNA is TGCAGTGCTGACGGGGATGCCAAAAACATTCAGTACTTC.